Each of the 8 T cell receptor beta chains below was sequenced from the same sample in a study of shared clonotypes between healthy human individuals. Cells designated naive CD8 were CD45RO-negative and were positively selected for CCR7, with terminally differentiated effector memory CD45RA+ cells excluded. Clones were sequenced by immunoSEQ multiplex PCR, and TCRdb holds only the in-frame ones, with some missing. The table shows roughly 2.1 million clones, with approximately 94% occurring only once. The source material was naive CD8+ T cells from PBMCs. Source of these receptors: a man aged 18 to 29 in good health. Some clones in this sample may be carry-over from other donors' samples.

This clone was seen once. J is TRBJ2-5 and V is TRBV28, with 8 bases fitting TRBD1. Germline V gives CDR1 MDHEN, CDR2 SYDVKM. The CDR3 is 16 amino acids. Trimming removed 3 bases from V and 2 bases from J; junction bases left unmatched: 8. The CDR3 loop reads CASSLWTGIGQETQYF. The DNA of the CDR3 is TGTGCCAGCAGTTTGTGGACAGGGATAGGGCAAGAGACCCAGTACTTC.

The rearrangement joins TRBV9 to TRBJ1-2; TRBD1 might be the D (5 bases). This CDR3 is 13 amino acids long. Germline CDR1 SGDLS, CDR2 YYNGEE. V was cut by 1 base and J by 8 bases, with 12 bases left in between. Here the CDR3 DNA reads TGTGCCAGCAGCGTATCTGGGGCAGACGGCTACACCTTC. Protein product: CASSVSGADGYTF. The complete variable domain, with remaining parts taken from reference TRBV9 and TRBJ1-2, reads DSGVTQTPKHLITATGQRVTLRCSPRSGDLSVYWYQQSLDQGLQFLIQYYNGEERAKGNILERFSAQQFPDLHSELNLSSLELGDSALYFCASSVSGADGYTFGSGTRLTVV.

The chain has TRBV9 and TRBJ2-7, with 9 bases aligning to TRBD2. The junction had 4 bases not matched to a gene; V was cut back by 2 bases and J by 7 bases. Per the germline V gene, CDR1 is SGDLS and CDR2 is YYNGEE. There are 13 residues in the CDR3. This CDR3 is CASSVLLAGEQYF. The CDR3 bases are TGTGCCAGCAGCGTCCTCCTAGCGGGAGAGCAGTACTTC.

V and J are TRBV19 and TRBJ2-7; D may be TRBD2 (5 bases). The germline V gene encodes CDR1 LNHDA and CDR2 SQIVND (reference sequence). V was shortened by 5 bases and J by 3 bases, with 14 bases between the two germline ends. The CDR3 has 14 residues. The CDR3 spells CASSFRTGFYEQYF. The CDR3 coding sequence is TGTGCCAGTAGTTTCCGGACGGGGTTCTACGAGCAGTACTTC.

In the case of this clone: At one boundary the junction diverges from the germline segment, which might be a read error. Other nucleotide sequences from this sample produce the same CDR3. The chain couples TRBV4-1 to TRBJ1-2, with 9 bases fitting TRBD1. CDR1 is MGHRA and CDR2 is YSYEKL in the germline V gene. The CDR3 contains 16 residues. The CDR3 DNA is TGCGCCAGTAGCCTCCGGACAGGGGCTTCTTCCTATGGCTACACCTTC. Protein sequence: CASSLRTGASSYGYTF.

The chain recombines TRBV5-1 with TRBJ2-7; D is undetermined. The length of the CDR3 is 15 residues. V gave up 0 bases and J gave up 3 bases, with 13 bases separating them. Germline assignment: CDR1 SGHRS and CDR2 YFSETQ. CDR3 protein: CASSLEPLPGYEQYF. For the CDR3, the DNA is TGCGCCAGCAGCTTGGAGCCACTCCCGGGCTACGAGCAGTACTTC.

The chain couples TRBV5-1 to TRBJ1-5; D unclear. The CDR3 sequence is 20 residues long. Germline-derived CDR1 and CDR2 are SGHRS and YFSETQ. Trimming left V 0 bases short and J 0 bases short, with 22 bases between. CDR3 loop: CASSLVIRSMYSYSNQPQHF. For the CDR3, the DNA is TGCGCCAGCAGCTTGGTCATCAGGAGCATGTACAGCTATAGCAATCAGCCCCAGCATTTT.

The chain uses TRBV7-3 and TRBJ2-2; D possibly corresponds to TRBD1 (5 bases). V lost 1 base, J lost 1 base, and 10 bases lay in between. The CDR3 runs 16 residues. CDR1 and CDR2 (germline): SGHTA, FQGTGA. The CDR3 protein is CASSLIRTRNTGELFF. The CDR3 region has the DNA TGTGCCAGCAGCTTAATACGGACACGGAACACCGGGGAGCTGTTTTTT.